The table lists the clone carrying this TCR beta chain with a count of one. Its antigen is as yet unknown. The sample belongs to a study of post-analysis software for immune sequencing data. Points from the study as a whole: There were five or six TRBV segments more frequent in patients than controls, and TRBV5-6, TRBV5-1 and TRBV20-1 were among them.

The junction had 8 bases not matched to a gene; V was cut back by 4 bases and J by 9 bases. This CDR3 contains 15 residues. Germline V gene sequence: CDR1 SGHAT, CDR2 FQNNGV. The authors incorporated unique molecular identifiers into the TCR beta cDNA libraries. TCRdb recomputed calls from the PCR reads with MiXCR, one row per CDR3 protein. The table has roughly 650,000 distinct CDR3 sequences, 55% to 60% seen once. This sequence originates from a girl aged 2 to 10 with multiple sclerosis. The chain is built from TRBV11-2 and TRBJ2-1, with 11 bases lining up with TRBD1. Specimen: blood. CDR3: CASSYSGQGAGEQFF. The CDR3 region has the DNA TGTGCCAGCAGCTACTCCGGACAGGGGGCGGGTGAGCAGTTCTTC. The whole variable domain, filled in from reference TRBV11-2 and TRBJ2-1, reads EAGVAQSPRYKIIEKRQSVAFWCNPISGHATLYWYQQILGQGPKLLIQFQNNGVVDDSQLPKDRFSAERLKGVDSTLKIQPAKLEDSAVYLCASSYSGQGAGEQFFGPGTRLTVL.